Listed below are T cell receptor beta chains from one sample, sequenced in a study of OX40 agonist ivuxolimab in advanced cancers. Clones were sequenced by immunoSEQ multiplex PCR, and TCRdb holds only the in-frame ones, with some missing. This sample has 55,000 to 90,000 clones, with almost 90% found just once. Here the sequenced sample was CD4+ or CD8+ T cells sorted from blood, taken in a trial of the OX40 agonist ivuxolimab. Receptors originate from an adult with an advanced solid tumor such as melanoma, head and neck, liver or kidney cancer. The conserved cysteine and the conserved F or W are not part of the CDR3 here.

v_call: TRBV5-6; cdr3_aa: ASSLGTSGASYEQY
v_call: TRBV5-8; cdr3_aa: ASSLALGFQETQY
v_call: TRBV18; cdr3_aa: ASQVGGTEAF
v_call: TRBV30; cdr3_aa: ASNDQSNTEAF
v_call: TRBV7-9; cdr3_aa: ASSLNRAGQSTDTQY
v_call: TRBV19; cdr3_aa: ASSPVSPSPGQPQH
v_call: TRBV28; cdr3_aa: ASSLGLYEQY
v_call: TRBV5-4; cdr3_aa: ASSLRGGGSGANVLT
v_call: TRBV6-6; cdr3_aa: ASSLRQGTFNQPQH
v_call: TRBV29-1; cdr3_aa: SVGTGNTEAF
v_call: TRBV19; cdr3_aa: ASSIDKSGQSYEQY